This is a list of T cell receptor beta chains from one sample in a study of T-cell memory formation after mild COVID-19. Each CDR3 protein is one row after TCRdb ran MiXCR on the 5' RACE reads. Here the sample spans 400,000 to 500,000 distinct CDR3 sequences, 20% being singletons. The sequenced sample was PBMCs or a T cell subset sorted from them (not recorded which). These receptors originate from an adult woman who had mild COVID-19 (a few samples of this study predate the infection). Cell type and time point are not known. The CDR3 runs from the conserved cysteine through the conserved F or W. A D gene is named only where the DNA matches it firmly. Clone size is stated in some rows and not others, as once, few, many or a class when expanded.

>few|TRBJ2-7|.|TRBV24-1
CATSDPGGTLGEQYF
TGTGCCACCAGTGACCCCGGTGGTACTCTTGGCGAGCAGTACTTC
>few|TRBJ2-3|.|TRBV24-1
CATSDQRRHNTQYF
TGTGCCACCAGTGATCAACGAAGGCACAATACGCAGTATTTT
>few|TRBJ2-5|.|TRBV4-1
CASSQWAGGQETQYF
TGCGCCAGCAGCCAGTGGGCCGGCGGACAAGAGACCCAGTACTTC
>.|TRBJ2-1|.|TRBV2
CASSNLGGSYNEQFF
TGTGCCAGCAGTAACCTCGGGGGCTCCTACAATGAGCAGTTCTTC
>.|TRBJ2-7|TRBD1|TRBV19
CASRDRSHEQYF
TGTGCCAGTAGGGACAGGTCCCACGAGCAGTACTTC
>few|TRBJ2-3|.|TRBV29-1
CSVEDVDTQYF
TGCAGCGTTGAAGACGTGGATACGCAGTATTTT
>many|TRBJ1-1|.|TRBV5-1
CASSLVDTEAFF
TGCGCCAGCAGCTTGGTCGACACTGAAGCTTTCTTT
>few|TRBJ1-1|.|TRBV29-1
CSVAPRSEAFF
TGCAGCGTTGCCCCCAGGAGTGAAGCTTTCTTT
>few|TRBJ2-7|.|TRBV5-5
CASSLWTDYEQYF
TGTGCCAGCAGCTTGTGGACAGACTACGAGCAGTACTTC
>.|TRBJ2-1|TRBD2|TRBV2
CASRSEAGINEQFF
TGTGCCAGCAGAAGTGAAGCGGGAATAAATGAGCAGTTCTTC
>.|TRBJ1-2|.|TRBV6-5
CASSYATTEFYGYTF
TGTGCCAGCAGTTATGCAACGACAGAATTTTATGGCTACACCTTC
>.|TRBJ1-5|.|TRBV3-1
CASSQGQAQEQPQHF
TGTGCCAGCAGCCAAGGCCAGGCGCAGGAGCAGCCCCAGCATTTT
>.|TRBJ2-7|TRBD2|TRBV3-1
CASSPRLAGVREQYF
TGTGCCAGCAGCCCCCGACTAGCGGGAGTCAGGGAGCAGTACTTC
>few|TRBJ1-1|.|TRBV25-1
CASRPQGEVTEAFF
TGTGCCAGCAGGCCCCAGGGAGAGGTGACTGAAGCTTTCTTT
>many|TRBJ1-6|.|TRBV14
CASSLVNSPLHF
TGTGCCAGCAGCCTGGTCAATTCACCCCTCCACTTT
>.|TRBJ1-2|TRBD1|TRBV29-1
CSVGAGQGWGYTF
TGCAGCGTTGGCGCGGGACAGGGGTGGGGCTACACCTTC
>few|TRBJ2-5|.|TRBV29-1
CSWREAQETQYF
TGCAGCTGGAGGGAAGCCCAAGAGACCCAGTACTTC
>.|TRBJ1-2|.|TRBV9
CASSAFGGAQGSGYTF
TGTGCCAGCAGTGCCTTCGGGGGGGCCCAAGGCTCCGGCTACACCTTC
>few|TRBJ1-5|.|TRBV5-1
CASSLGQQNQPQHF
TGCGCCAGCAGCTTGGGACAGCAGAATCAGCCCCAGCATTTT
>.|TRBJ2-7|TRBD1|TRBV20-1
CSARETKDRGRREQYF
TGCAGTGCTAGGGAAACCAAAGACAGGGGGAGAAGGGAGCAGTACTTC
>.|TRBJ2-1|.|TRBV21-1
CAGRTGNNEQFF
TGTGCCGGAAGGACAGGAAACAATGAGCAGTTCTTC
>few|TRBJ2-2|.|TRBV29-1
CSVEGHLGELFF
TGCAGCGTGGAGGGACACCTAGGGGAGCTGTTTTTT
>.|TRBJ1-1|.|TRBV18
CASSPRGRRVTEAFF
TGTGCCAGCTCCCCCCGGGGTAGGAGGGTCACTGAAGCTTTCTTT
>few|TRBJ1-2|.|TRBV11-2
CASSYDGGYTF
TGTGCCAGCAGCTATGACGGTGGCTACACCTTC
>.|TRBJ2-7|TRBD2|TRBV6-2/TRBV6-3
CATQGTSWGYEQYF
TGTGCCACCCAGGGGACTAGCTGGGGCTACGAGCAGTACTTC
>few|TRBJ2-2|.|TRBV12-3/TRBV12-4
CASSLFGANTGELFF
TGTGCCAGCAGTTTATTCGGTGCGAACACCGGGGAGCTGTTTTTT
>few|TRBJ1-1|.|TRBV20-1
CSARVPGTVNTEAFF
TGCAGTGCTAGAGTTCCCGGGACGGTGAACACTGAAGCTTTCTTT
>few|TRBJ2-3|.|TRBV7-3
CASSHLSGTDTQYF
TGTGCCAGCAGCCATTTGAGCGGCACAGATACGCAGTATTTT
>.|TRBJ1-5|.|TRBV12-3/TRBV12-4
CASSLLGSQNQPQHF
TGTGCCAGCAGTTTACTCGGCAGTCAAAATCAGCCCCAGCATTTT
>few|TRBJ2-7|TRBD1|TRBV30
CAWSSWDRGYEQYF
TGTGCCTGGAGTTCTTGGGACAGGGGGTACGAGCAGTACTTC
>.|TRBJ1-1|.|TRBV28
CASRPILNTEAFF
TGTGCCAGCAGGCCTATCCTGAACACTGAAGCTTTCTTT
>.|TRBJ1-4|.|TRBV18
CASSPGKNYATNEKLFF
TGTGCCAGCTCACCAGGGAAGAACTATGCAACTAATGAAAAACTGTTTTTT
>few|TRBJ2-1|TRBD2|TRBV4-1
CASSQDRLAGGPFNEQFF
TGCGCCAGCAGCCAAGATAGGCTAGCGGGGGGGCCATTCAATGAGCAGTTCTTC
>.|TRBJ1-1|.|TRBV5-1
CASSLVNRDTEAFF
TGCGCCAGCAGCTTGGTCAACAGGGACACTGAAGCTTTCTTT
>.|TRBJ2-3|.|TRBV11-2
CASTGTLSTDTQYF
TGTGCCAGCACTGGGACACTTAGCACAGATACGCAGTATTTT
>.|TRBJ2-3|.|TRBV20-1
CSARVGGTSTDTQYF
TGCAGTGCTAGAGTCGGGGGTACTAGCACAGATACGCAGTATTTT
>.|TRBJ2-3|.|TRBV7-2
CASSLGGSAPTDTQYF
TGTGCCAGCAGCTTAGGCGGGTCCGCCCCCACAGATACGCAGTATTTT
>few|TRBJ2-1|TRBD2|TRBV7-9
CASRLAGVGEQFF
TGTGCCAGCCGACTAGCGGGAGTGGGTGAGCAGTTCTTC
>.|TRBJ2-5|.|TRBV20-1
CSAVRRQETQYF
TGCAGTGCTGTACGGCGACAAGAGACACAGTACTTC
>.|TRBJ2-1|.|TRBV7-8
CASSLVFEQFF
TGTGCCAGCAGCTTGGTATTTGAGCAGTTCTTC
>.|TRBJ1-5|TRBD1|TRBV5-6
CASSLKGAGFNQPQHF
TGTGCCAGCAGCTTGAAGGGGGCAGGGTTCAATCAGCCCCAGCATTTT